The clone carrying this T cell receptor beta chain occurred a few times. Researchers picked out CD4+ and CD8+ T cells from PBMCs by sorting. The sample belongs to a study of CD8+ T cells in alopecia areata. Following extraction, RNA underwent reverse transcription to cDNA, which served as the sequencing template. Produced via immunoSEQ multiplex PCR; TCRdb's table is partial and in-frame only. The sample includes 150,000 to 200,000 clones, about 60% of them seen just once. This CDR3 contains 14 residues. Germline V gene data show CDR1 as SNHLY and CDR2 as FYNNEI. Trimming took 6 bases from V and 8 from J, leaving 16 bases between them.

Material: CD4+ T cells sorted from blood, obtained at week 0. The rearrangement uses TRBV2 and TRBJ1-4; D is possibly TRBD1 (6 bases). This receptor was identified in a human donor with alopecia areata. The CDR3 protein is CASSPGQGTEKLFF. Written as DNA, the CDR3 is TGTGCCAGCAGCCCGGGACAAGGGACCGAAAAACTGTTTTTT.